Following are 29 T cell receptor beta chains from one sample sequenced in a study of cytomegalovirus exposure and HLA in healthy donors (dated by TCRdb to 2016 to 2017). The protocol used for the library was the immunoSEQ multiplex PCR assay. TCRdb took over this immuneACCESS table, retaining in-frame rearrangements with V and J assigned. Such tables are incomplete; in checked studies, under half of the missing clones stem from an unresolved V gene, and the remainder is unexplained. In all, the sample holds 150,000 to 200,000 clones, and 75% to 85% of those were seen once. Of the sample, roughly 12% is held by the ten largest clones. The material sequenced was PBMCs. These receptors all stem from a woman aged 25-40 years in good health and CMV-seropositive.

The rearrangement links TRBV28 to TRBJ2-1; tentative D call: TRBD2 (5 bases). The CDR3 length is 16 residues. Trimming pared 4 bases from V and 9 bases from J, leaving 22 bases between. Per the germline V gene, CDR1 is MDHEN and CDR2 is SYDVKM. CDR3 protein: CASSSSGELVSREQFF. Written as DNA, the CDR3 is TGTGCCAGCAGTTCAAGTGGGGAGCTGGTTTCGCGTGAGCAGTTCTTC.

This CDR3 reads CASSLVASGSYEQFF. The CDR3 DNA reads as TGTGCCAGCAGCTTAGTGGCTAGCGGGAGCTATGAGCAGTTCTTC. The chain carries TRBV11-1 and TRBJ2-1, with TRBD2 matching over 10 bases. Germline V gene sequence: CDR1 SGHAT, CDR2 FQDESV (reference sequence). This CDR3 contains 15 residues. Trimming removed 1 base from V and 8 bases from J; junction bases left unmatched: 5.

This chain links TRBV15 with TRBJ1-1; the D gene is possibly TRBD1 (5 bases). CDR3 length: 14 residues. Deletions cut 1 base from V and 3 bases from J, with 9 bases between. Germline values: CDR1 LNHNV, CDR2 YYDKDF (reference sequence). The CDR3 DNA sequence: TGTGCCACCAGCAGAGGAACAGGTTACACTGAAGCTTTCTTT. Protein sequence: CATSRGTGYTEAFF. Drawing the rest from reference TRBV15 and TRBJ1-1, the complete variable domain is DAMVIQNPRYQVTQFGKPVTLSCSQTLNHNVMYWYQQKSSQAPKLLFHYYDKDFNNEADTPDNFQSRRPNTSFCFLDIRSPGLGDTAMYLCATSRGTGYTEAFFGQGTRLTVV.

This sequence joins TRBV12-5 and TRBJ2-1; weak D call: TRBD1 (8 bases). The CDR3 is made up of 17 amino acids. Germline lookup yields CDR1 LGHNT and CDR2 FRNRAP. Trimming took 1 base from V and 2 from J, leaving 15 bases between them. CDR3 residues: CASGLAAGQVPYNEQFF. DNA for the CDR3: TGTGCTAGTGGTTTGGCAGCGGGACAGGTGCCCTACAATGAGCAGTTCTTC.

This chain joins TRBV2 and TRBJ1-1; D not resolved. The CDR3 totals 13 residues. Germline assignment: CDR1 SNHLY and CDR2 FYNNEI. V was pared by 4 bases and J by 4 bases, with 10 bases between. CDR3 loop: CASSATVVTEAFF. CDR3 nucleotide sequence: TGTGCCAGCAGTGCCACAGTTGTCACTGAAGCTTTCTTT.

The chain uses TRBV28 and TRBJ1-2; tentatively, D is TRBD1 (5 bases). Trimming removed 3 bases from V and 7 bases from J, with 15 bases in between. Germline values: CDR1 MDHEN, CDR2 SYDVKM. This CDR3 contains 14 residues. CDR3 nucleotides: TGTGCCAGCAGTTTTCCCACCAGGGTAGGTGGCTACACCTTC. As protein: CASSFPTRVGGYTF.

This clone was seen only a few times. The chain employs TRBV5-1 and TRBJ1-1, with 7 bases that match TRBD1. The germline CDR1 and CDR2 sequences are SGHRS and YFSETQ. The V segment lost 4 bases and the J segment 0 bases; nucleotides outside the gene matches: 6. The CDR3 is 15 amino acids. In nucleotides, the CDR3 is TGCGCCAGCAGCCCCCGGACAGGCCTGAACACTGAAGCTTTCTTT. Encoded protein: CASSPRTGLNTEAFF. Complete variable domain (other parts from reference TRBV5-1 and TRBJ1-1): KAGVTQTPRYLIKTRGQQVTLSCSPISGHRSVSWYQQTPGQGLQFLFEYFSETQRNKGNFPGRFSGRQFSNSRSEMNVSTLELGDSALYLCASSPRTGLNTEAFFGQGTRLTVV.

The V call is TRBV5-4, the J call TRBJ2-1, with D possibly TRBD1 on 5 matching bases. Germline-derived CDR1 and CDR2 are SGHNT and YYREEE (reference sequence). V lost 6 bases to trimming and J lost 5 bases, with 9 bases between them. This CDR3 spans 12 amino acids. CDR3 amino acids: CASKAGNNEQFF. The CDR3 DNA follows: TGTGCCAGCAAGGCAGGGAACAATGAGCAGTTCTTC.

The sample holds many counts of this clone. This chain uses TRBV29-1 with TRBJ2-2; D gene uncertain. From germline, CDR1 is SQVTM and CDR2 ANQGSEA. With 4 bases removed from V and 1 base from J, the gap between germline ends came to 4 bases. This CDR3 has 12 residues. For the CDR3, the DNA is TGCAGCGTTGCTTGGAACACCGGGGAGCTGTTTTTT. Protein: CSVAWNTGELFF.

The gene calls are TRBV27 and TRBJ1-1; no clear D. Trimming removed 4 bases from V and 1 base from J, with 7 bases in between. Per germline, CDR1 MNHEY and CDR2 SMNVEV (reference sequence). The CDR3 contains 13 residues. This chain's CDR3 is CASSSIGNTEAFF. The CDR3 coding sequence is TGTGCCAGCAGTTCGATCGGGAACACTGAAGCTTTCTTT.

The chain is built from TRBV28 and TRBJ2-1; D is perhaps TRBD2 (5 bases). Trimming took off 8 bases at V and 6 bases at J, with 17 bases between the two ends. The CDR3 has 14 amino acids. The germline gives CDR1 MDHEN, CDR2 SYDVKM. The CDR3 protein is CASYTWQAGNEQFF. Written as DNA, the CDR3 is TGTGCCAGCTATACGTGGCAGGCGGGCAATGAGCAGTTCTTC.

This chain links TRBV9 with TRBJ2-7, with 8 bases aligning to TRBD2. Unmatched junction bases numbered 4, after V lost 3 bases and J lost 2 bases. The length of the CDR3 is 14 residues. Germline V gene data show CDR1 as SGDLS and CDR2 as YYNGEE. The CDR3 is CASSARLATYEQYF. Written as DNA, the CDR3 is TGTGCCAGCAGCGCCCGACTAGCGACCTACGAGCAGTACTTC. Full variable domain (missing parts from reference TRBV9 and TRBJ2-7): DSGVTQTPKHLITATGQRVTLRCSPRSGDLSVYWYQQSLDQGLQFLIQYYNGEERAKGNILERFSAQQFPDLHSELNLSSLELGDSALYFCASSARLATYEQYFGPGTRLTVT.

Only one count was recorded for this clone. This rearrangement joins TRBV27 to TRBJ1-1, with D maybe TRBD1 (6 bases). Germline loops: CDR1 MNHEY, CDR2 SMNVEV (reference sequence). V was shortened by 4 bases and J by 5 bases, with 14 bases between the two germline ends. The CDR3 has 14 amino acids. In DNA form, the CDR3 reads TGTGCCAGCAGTTGGACCCAGGGGAGTACTGAAGCTTTCTTT. It encodes CASSWTQGSTEAFF.

The CDR3 nucleotides are TGTGCCAGCAGTGATACAGTTAACTATGGCTACACCTTC. As protein: CASSDTVNYGYTF. The genes are TRBV6-1 and TRBJ1-2; the D is unclear. CDR1 is MNHNS and CDR2 is SASEGT in the germline V gene. V shed 3 bases and J shed 1 base, with 6 bases lying between them. The CDR3 extends over 13 amino acids.

The chain joins TRBV29-1 to TRBJ1-2; 7 nucleotides line up with TRBD1. This CDR3 is 12 amino acids long. Germline CDR1 SQVTM, CDR2 ANQGSEA. The trim removed 7 bases at V and 4 bases at J, leaving 6 bases unmatched. The CDR3 sequence is CSGVQGTYGYTF. CDR3 nucleotides: TGCAGCGGAGTACAGGGGACCTATGGCTACACCTTC.

The genes are TRBV27 and TRBJ1-3, with 8 bases matching TRBD1. This CDR3 has 16 residues. V lost 8 bases, J lost 4 bases, and 13 bases stayed unmatched. Germline V gene data show CDR1 as MNHEY and CDR2 as SMNVEV (reference sequence). The chain's CDR3 is CASGNGQGPEGNTIYF. CDR3 nucleotide sequence: TGTGCCAGCGGTAACGGACAGGGACCGGAGGGAAACACCATATATTTT.

CDR3 region: CASTSPDRGWEGETQYF. The CDR3 region has the DNA TGTGCCAGCACCTCCCCGGACAGGGGTTGGGAAGGGGAGACCCAGTACTTC. This chain links TRBV28 with TRBJ2-5; 9 bases are shared with TRBD1. The CDR3 sequence is 17 residues long. Per germline, CDR1 MDHEN and CDR2 SYDVKM. Unmatched junction bases numbered 17, after V lost 7 bases and J lost 5 bases.

Here the CDR3 DNA reads TGTGCCAGCAGTGAACAATGGGGACAGACCTACGAGCAGTACTTC. Its protein product is CASSEQWGQTYEQYF. V gene TRBV2 combines with J gene TRBJ2-7; 7 bases are shared with TRBD1. The V gene end was trimmed by 2 bases and the J gene end by 2 bases; junction bases not matched to a gene: 6. The CDR3 is 15 amino acids. Per germline, CDR1 SNHLY and CDR2 FYNNEI.

The chain uses TRBV5-6 and TRBJ2-1, with 7 bases aligning to TRBD2. CDR1 and CDR2 (germline): SGHDT, YYEEEE. V trimming: 2 bases; J trimming: 7 bases; junction bases outside the gene matches: 12. This CDR3 is 16 amino acids long. In nucleotides, the CDR3 is TGTGCCAGCAGCTTCATGACGGGAGGTAGGTGGAATGAGCAGTTCTTC. Amino acids: CASSFMTGGRWNEQFF.

The chain uses TRBV5-1 and TRBJ2-7, with 9 bases matching TRBD2. The CDR3 spans 16 residues. Per germline, CDR1 SGHRS and CDR2 YFSETQ. The V segment lost 3 bases and the J segment 0 bases; nucleotides outside the gene matches: 7. In DNA form, the CDR3 reads TGCGCCAGCAGCTCCGTTGTGACTAGCGGCTCCTACGAGCAGTACTTC. Protein sequence: CASSSVVTSGSYEQYF.

This clone was observed a few times. The rearrangement uses TRBV5-6 and TRBJ1-5, with 7 bases lining up with TRBD1. The CDR3 spans 14 residues. Germline V gives CDR1 SGHDT, CDR2 YYEEEE. Trimming at V came to 4 bases and at J to 8 bases, leaving 9 bases not matched to a gene. In nucleotides, the CDR3 is TGTGCCAGCAGCGGACAGGCGTTAAGAGAGCCCCAGCATTTT. The encoded protein is CASSGQALREPQHF.

This clone was counted only a few times. The chain links TRBV6-5 to TRBJ1-2; 9 nucleotides match TRBD1. The CDR3 loop spans 16 amino acids. Germline CDR1 reads MNHEY; CDR2 reads SVGAGI. The V segment lost 3 bases and the J segment 8 bases; nucleotides outside the gene matches: 13. CDR3 bases: TGTGCCAGCAGTTATTCCCTGGACAGGGGCAAGGGGGGCTACACCTTC. Translation: CASSYSLDRGKGGYTF.

The J gene is TRBJ1-1, the V gene TRBV29-1, with 7 bases aligning to TRBD1. The V gene end was trimmed by 6 bases and the J gene end by 1 base; junction bases not matched to a gene: 5. The germline gives CDR1 SQVTM, CDR2 ANQGSEA. The CDR3 runs 13 residues. Here the CDR3 reads CSVRGQPNTEAFF. The CDR3 DNA reads TGCAGCGTCCGGGGACAGCCGAACACTGAAGCTTTCTTT.

In this sample, this clone turned up once. V gene TRBV5-4 combines with J gene TRBJ2-1; 9 nucleotides align to TRBD2. CDR3 length: 14 amino acids. The germline CDR1 and CDR2 sequences are SGHNT and YYREEE (reference sequence). The V and J ends lost 4 bases and 9 bases, in that order; junction bases with no gene match: 8. In nucleotides, the CDR3 is TGTGCCAGCAGCCCATTAGCGGGAGACGGTGAGCAGTTCTTC. It yields the protein CASSPLAGDGEQFF.

Here the CDR3 DNA reads TGTGCCAGCAGTTCAGGGACTAGCGGGGTCAATGAGCAGTTCTTC. Its protein is CASSSGTSGVNEQFF. The rearrangement uses TRBV6-1 and TRBJ2-1; 13 positions agree with TRBD2. The junction had 4 bases not matched to a gene; V was cut back by 5 bases and J by 6 bases. The CDR3 length is 15 residues. The germline CDR1 and CDR2 sequences are MNHNS and SASEGT.

This sequence joins TRBV2 and TRBJ1-1, with 10 bases identical to TRBD1. The CDR3 runs 15 residues. V dropped 4 bases and J dropped 1; count of bases not matched to a gene: 3. The germline gives CDR1 SNHLY, CDR2 FYNNEI. Here the CDR3 reads CASSARDRGNTEAFF. The CDR3 nucleotides read TGTGCCAGCAGTGCCCGGGACAGGGGGAACACTGAAGCTTTCTTT.

At least ten counts were recorded for this clone. The V and J genes are TRBV19 and TRBJ1-5; a possible D gene is TRBD1 (6 bases). The germline V gene encodes CDR1 LNHDA and CDR2 SQIVND (reference sequence). V was clipped by 6 bases and J by 6 bases, with 15 bases between them. This CDR3 comprises 14 residues. In DNA, the CDR3 is TGTGCCAGTAGACTACAGGGAGATGGTCAGCCCCAGCATTTT. It codes for CASRLQGDGQPQHF.

This rearrangement joins TRBV28 to TRBJ1-4; D is unresolved. Germline V gene lookup returns CDR1 MDHEN and CDR2 SYDVKM. The CDR3 has 14 residues. The V end was cut by 6 bases, the J end by 10 bases, with 18 bases between. The CDR3 is CASSPREGVGKLFF. In DNA form, the CDR3 reads TGTGCCAGCAGCCCCCGGGAGGGAGTAGGAAAACTGTTTTTT.

This clone was recorded only once. V is TRBV29-1 and J is TRBJ2-5; D is uncertain. This CDR3 is 14 amino acids long. Germline assignment: CDR1 SQVTM and CDR2 ANQGSEA. Trimming shortened V by 4 bases and J by 1 base, and 13 bases separated the two germline ends. CDR3 nucleotides: TGCAGCGTTGTGGGCTCTTTGAGCCAAGAGACCCAGTACTTC. It yields the protein CSVVGSLSQETQYF.